The 20 T cell receptor beta chains in this list originate from one sample, sequenced in a study of shared clonotypes between healthy human individuals. Sequencing was performed with immunoSEQ multiplex PCR; in TCRdb, only in-frame clones are kept and a portion is missing. This sample yields around 2,000,000 clones, of which around 93% are seen a single time; roughly 1.8% belongs to the top ten. Only CD45RO-negative cells positively selected for CCR7 counted as naive CD8 cells, so terminally differentiated effector memory CD45RA+ cells were excluded. Sequencing input: naive CD8+ T cells from PBMCs. All receptors derive from a man aged 18 to 30 in good health. Some clones in this sample may be carry-over from other donors' samples.

A word on this clone: Other DNA sequences in this sample translate to the same CDR3. V gene TRBV28 combines with J gene TRBJ1-1; D is perhaps TRBD1 (5 bases). Looked up from germline, CDR1 is MDHEN and CDR2 is SYDVKM. This CDR3 is built from 13 residues. V lost 3 bases and J lost 4, with 9 bases in between. CDR3 region: CASSFGGGTEAFF. DNA for the CDR3: TGTGCCAGCAGTTTTGGTGGGGGCACTGAAGCTTTCTTT.

V gene TRBV6-1 combines with J gene TRBJ1-2, with 9 bases identical to TRBD1. The germline V gene has CDR1 MNHNS and CDR2 SASEGT. The CDR3 totals 15 residues. Losses at the gene ends were 5 bases for V and 4 bases for J; bases not matched to a gene: 8. CDR3 DNA sequence: TGTGCCAGCAGTCCCCTGGGACAGGGCGGCTATGGCTACACCTTC. It translates to CASSPLGQGGYGYTF.

This sequence joins TRBV2 and TRBJ1-1; no reliable D call. The CDR3 covers 14 residues. V lost 3 bases and J lost 1, with 9 bases in between. Germline V CDR1 and CDR2: SNHLY, FYNNEI. Here the CDR3 DNA reads TGTGCCAGCAGTGATCACAGAGAGAACACTGAAGCTTTCTTT. Translation gives CASSDHRENTEAFF.

This clone was observed a few times. This chain uses TRBV7-9 with TRBJ1-2, with 7 bases that match TRBD1. With V trimmed by 6 bases and J by 0 bases, 10 bases remained unmatched. Germline V gene sequence: CDR1 SEHNR, CDR2 FQNEAQ (reference sequence). The CDR3 is 16 amino acids. The CDR3 reads CASSSGDSLANYGYTF. For the CDR3, the DNA is TGTGCCAGCAGTTCGGGGGACAGTTTAGCTAACTATGGCTACACCTTC. The whole variable domain, remainder taken from reference TRBV7-9 and TRBJ1-2, is DTGVSQNPRHKITKRGQNVTFRCDPISEHNRLYWYRQTLGQGPEFLTYFQNEAQLEKSRLLSDRFSAERPKGSFSTLEIQRTEQGDSAMYLCASSSGDSLANYGYTFGSGTRLTVV.

The rearrangement joins TRBV27 to TRBJ2-7, with D possibly being TRBD2 (6 bases). The germline V and J ends were trimmed by 8 bases and 0 bases, with 11 bases remaining between them. The CDR3 runs 13 residues. Germline V CDR1 and CDR2: MNHEY, SMNVEV (reference sequence). CDR3 sequence reads: CASARRGSYEQYF. CDR3 DNA sequence: TGTGCCAGCGCCAGGAGGGGCTCCTACGAGCAGTACTTC.

As regards this clone: A much larger clone lies a single base off, so this may be a read error. The sample holds other DNA sequences that translate to the same CDR3. The CDR3 sequence is CASSLSVNTEAFF. CDR3 bases: TGTGCCAGCAGTTTATCCGTGAACACTGAAGCTTTCTTT. J is TRBJ1-1 and V is TRBV28; no clear D. Germline CDR1 and CDR2: MDHEN and SYDVKM. Trimming stripped 1 base from V and 0 bases from J, with 3 bases between. The CDR3 length is 13 residues.

The chain links TRBV9 to TRBJ2-2, with TRBD2 matching over 14 bases. Germline loops: CDR1 SGDLS, CDR2 YYNGEE. This CDR3 is 17 amino acids long. Trimming at V came to 3 bases and at J to 3 bases, leaving 4 bases not matched to a gene. The CDR3 region has the DNA TGTGCCAGCAGCGACGCGACTAGCGGGAGGGACACCGGGGAGCTGTTTTTT. Its protein product is CASSDATSGRDTGELFF.

This clone was counted a single time. This chain joins TRBV28 and TRBJ1-2; 8 nucleotides agree with TRBD1. Germline lookup yields CDR1 MDHEN and CDR2 SYDVKM. CDR3 length equals 15 residues. The junction had 5 bases not matched to a gene; V was cut back by 5 bases and J by 0 bases. The CDR3 DNA sequence: TGTGCCAGCAGTCTTGACAGGGGAGCTAACTATGGCTACACCTTC. This gives the protein CASSLDRGANYGYTF.

The chain couples TRBV28 to TRBJ2-7; D is ambiguous. Trimming took off 1 base at V and 2 bases at J, with 9 bases between the two ends. Germline V gene sequence: CDR1 MDHEN, CDR2 SYDVKM. The CDR3 totals 14 residues. CDR3 region: CASSLSEQPYEQYF. CDR3 nucleotides: TGTGCCAGCAGTTTATCTGAACAGCCCTACGAGCAGTACTTC.

The chain has TRBV19 and TRBJ1-2; D not resolved. V lost 5 bases to trimming and J lost 3 bases, with 16 bases between them. Germline CDR1 is LNHDA and CDR2 is SQIVND (reference sequence). The CDR3 length is 15 residues. The CDR3 loop reads CASSPSLGPYYGYTF. The CDR3 DNA reads as TGTGCCAGTAGTCCCTCCCTAGGCCCCTACTATGGCTACACCTTC.

J is TRBJ2-2 and V is TRBV10-3; D call uncertain. The CDR3 has 19 residues. Germline CDR1 and CDR2: ENHRY and SYGVKD. With 4 bases removed from V and 5 bases from J, the gap between germline ends came to 26 bases. CDR3 sequence reads: CAISGVPRATQGETGELFF. CDR3 sequence (DNA): TGTGCCATCAGTGGGGTCCCGAGAGCGACCCAAGGCGAGACCGGGGAGCTGTTTTTT.

The CDR3 DNA reads TGCGCCAGCAGCCAATATAATGGGGGTGGCGAGCAGTACTTC. This codes for CASSQYNGGGEQYF. The chain employs TRBV4-1 and TRBJ2-7, with D perhaps matching TRBD1 or TRBD2 (5 bases each). The CDR3 has 14 amino acids. Trimming removed 2 bases from V and 6 bases from J, with 14 bases in between. CDR1 and CDR2 from the germline V gene are MGHRA and YSYEKL.

With respect to this clone: The same CDR3 also results from other DNA sequences found in this sample. This chain joins TRBV10-3 and TRBJ1-1; no reliable D call. V shed 2 bases and J shed 0 bases, with 4 bases lying between them. Germline V lookup: CDR1 ENHRY, CDR2 SYGVKD. The CDR3 runs 13 residues. The CDR3 loop reads CAISEGLNTEAFF. CDR3 nucleotide sequence: TGTGCCATCAGTGAGGGTTTGAACACTGAAGCTTTCTTT.

This chain connects TRBV5-1 to TRBJ2-7; possibly TRBD2 for D (6 bases). Germline CDR1 reads SGHRS; CDR2 reads YFSETQ. Deletions cut 2 bases from V and 0 bases from J, with 18 bases between. The CDR3 covers 17 residues. The CDR3 region has the DNA TGCGCCAGCAGCTTTAGGGTGGAGGGTAGAGGCTCCTACGAGCAGTACTTC. Translation: CASSFRVEGRGSYEQYF.

The gene calls are TRBV28 and TRBJ2-7, with D possibly matching TRBD1 (6 bases). V lost 2 bases, J lost 1 base, and 9 bases lay in between. There are 14 residues in the CDR3. Looked up from germline, CDR1 is MDHEN and CDR2 is SYDVKM. The CDR3 sequence: CASSLQGLSYEQYF. The CDR3 DNA reads as TGTGCCAGCAGTTTACAGGGGTTATCCTACGAGCAGTACTTC.

The V and J genes are TRBV19 and TRBJ2-3; D might be TRBD1 (6 bases). The CDR3 consists of 15 residues. Trimming cost V 3 bases and J 2 bases, with 12 bases left between them. From germline, CDR1 is LNHDA and CDR2 SQIVND (reference sequence). The CDR3 reads CASSILSGDTDTQYF. The CDR3 DNA reads as TGTGCCAGTAGTATCCTGTCAGGGGACACAGATACGCAGTATTTT.

The rearrangement joins TRBV11-2 to TRBJ2-1; no clear D. The length of the CDR3 is 16 residues. CDR1 and CDR2 from the germline V gene are SGHAT and FQNNGV. V was clipped by 1 base and J by 0 bases, with 10 bases between them. CDR3 protein: CASSLVGISSYNEQFF. The DNA for the CDR3 is TGTGCCAGCAGCTTAGTGGGCATCTCCTCCTACAATGAGCAGTTCTTC.

This rearrangement joins TRBV28 to TRBJ2-2; 13 positions agree with TRBD2. J was trimmed by 4 bases and V by 3 bases; bases with no gene match: 5. Germline CDR1 MDHEN, CDR2 SYDVKM. The CDR3 has 17 residues. The CDR3 spells CASSFGLAGVSTGELFF. As DNA, the CDR3 is TGTGCCAGCAGTTTCGGACTAGCGGGAGTTAGCACCGGGGAGCTGTTTTTT.

V usage is TRBV12-5 and J usage is TRBJ2-7, with 12 bases matching TRBD2. V was clipped by 6 bases and J by 2 bases; unmatched bases: 5. CDR3 length: 15 amino acids. Germline CDR1 and CDR2: LGHNT and FRNRAP. The CDR3 coding sequence is TGTGCTAGTGGCTTGTGGACTAGCGGGACCTACGAGCAGTACTTC. Its translation is CASGLWTSGTYEQYF.

The rearrangement uses TRBV11-3 and TRBJ1-5; maybe TRBD1 (6 bases). CDR1 SGHNT and CDR2 YENEEA come from the germline V gene. The V and J ends lost 1 base and 8 bases respectively, with 18 bases between them. The length of the CDR3 is 16 residues. In DNA form, the CDR3 reads TGTGCCAGCAGCTTAGGCCCAGGGGCCCAATATGAGCCCCAGCATTTT. Protein: CASSLGPGAQYEPQHF. The full variable domain, completed using reference TRBV11-3 and TRBJ1-5, is EAGVVQSPRYKIIEKKQPVAFWCNPISGHNTLYWYLQNLGQGPELLIRYENEEAVDDSQLPKDRFSAERLKGVDSTLKIQPAELGDSAVYLCASSLGPGAQYEPQHFGDGTRLSIL.